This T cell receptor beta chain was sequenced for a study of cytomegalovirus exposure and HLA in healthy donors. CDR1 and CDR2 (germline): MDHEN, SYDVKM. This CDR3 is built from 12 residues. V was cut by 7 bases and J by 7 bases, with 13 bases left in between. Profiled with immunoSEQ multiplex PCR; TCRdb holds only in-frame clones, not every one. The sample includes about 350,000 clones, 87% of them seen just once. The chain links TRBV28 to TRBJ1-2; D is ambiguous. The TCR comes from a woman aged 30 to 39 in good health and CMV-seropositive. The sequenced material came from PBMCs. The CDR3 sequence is CASKSVGRGYTF. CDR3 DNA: TGTGCCAGCAAGTCGGTGGGTCGTGGCTACACCTTC.